The 2 T cell receptor beta chains below come from one sample, sequenced in a study of CXCR3-negative and CXCR3-positive naive CD8 T cells. Study-wide results and caveats: TRB CDR3s of CXCR3-positive naive cells were more hydrophobic than those of CXCR3-negative naive cells.

These receptors lack a known antigen. All TRB cDNA libraries came from 5' RACE performed with UMI labels. TCRdb reprocessed the 5' RACE reads, keeping one entry per CDR3 protein, no DNA. Found here are under 110,000 distinct CDR3 sequences; the top ten clones hold roughly 0.4%. Material: naive CXCR3+ CD8+ T cells from blood. Subset here: CD45RO-CCR7+CD27+CD95- naive CD8+ T cells expressing CXCR3 (TNR3+). These receptors came from a human donor in good health. Some clones in this sample may be carry-over from other donors' samples.

This sequence joins TRBV4-1 and TRBJ2-1; TCRdb outputs TRBD2, but without DNA this stays unchecked. CDR1 and CDR2 from the germline V gene are MGHRA and YSYEKL. This CDR3 region has 19 residues. CDR3: CASSQDGRGALFSYNEQFF.

The chain recombines TRBV20-1 with TRBJ2-1; no DNA is available, so the TRBD1 call from TCRdb remains unchecked. From germline, CDR1 is DFQATT and CDR2 SNEGSKA (reference sequence). This CDR3 has 14 residues. This chain's CDR3 is CSADPAPLTPEQFF.